This T cell receptor beta chain was captured in a study of blood T cell repertoires in COVID-19. Study information: The origin of the acute and convalescent COVID-19 samples was the United States, Italy and Spain. From T cells, B-cell-depleted T cells, or PBMCs came the material, which was cDNA or gDNA.

V lost 9 bases, J lost 3 bases, and 2 bases stayed unmatched. CDR1 is MDHEN and CDR2 is SYDVKM in the germline V gene. CDR3 length: 11 amino acids. In the study's own analysis: Nucleated cell number was recorded as an estimate derived from reference gene primer amplification. Profiled with immunoSEQ multiplex PCR; TCRdb holds only in-frame clones, not every one. V and J calls and clone size are copied from that table; D and trimming were computed from the DNA. Here the sample spans 93,000 or so clones, roughly 87% being singletons. The source material was peripheral blood. This receptor was identified in a human donor in a cohort sampled during active COVID-19. This rearrangement joins TRBV28 to TRBJ2-7, with 7 bases identical to TRBD2. This CDR3 is CASTGGYEQYF. Here the CDR3 DNA reads TGTGCCAGTACGGGGGGCTACGAGCAGTACTTC.